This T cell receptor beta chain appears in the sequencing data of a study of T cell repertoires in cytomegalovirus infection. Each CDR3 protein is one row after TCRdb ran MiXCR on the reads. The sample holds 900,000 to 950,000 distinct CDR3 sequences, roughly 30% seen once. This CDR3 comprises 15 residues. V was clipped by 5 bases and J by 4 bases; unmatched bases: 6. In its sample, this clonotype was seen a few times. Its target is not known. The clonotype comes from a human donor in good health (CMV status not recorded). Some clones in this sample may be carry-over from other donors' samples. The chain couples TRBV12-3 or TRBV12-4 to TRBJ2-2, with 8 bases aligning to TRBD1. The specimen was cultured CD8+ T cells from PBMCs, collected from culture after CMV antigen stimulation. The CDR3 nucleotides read TGTGCCAGCAGTCCAGGGGGCGCGGGCACCGGGGAGCTGTTTTTT. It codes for CASSPGGAGTGELFF.